The sequence of this T cell receptor beta chain was determined in a study of cytomegalovirus exposure and HLA in healthy donors. The protocol was immunoSEQ multiplex PCR, while the TCRdb copy is restricted to in-frame clones and leaves out a portion. The table has some 340,000 clones, about nine tenths seen once. With regard to this clone: The antigen is unknown.

Germline lookup yields CDR1 GTSNPN and CDR2 SVGIG (reference sequence). The CDR3 consists of 13 residues. V dropped 1 base and J dropped 7 bases, with 11 bases sitting between them. The donors belonged to the approximately 120-subject validation cohort, separate from the roughly 700-subject first cohort. Study-level points and caveats: Researchers reported that a few CMV-associated chains were confirmed in vitro as CMV antigen-specific. Reportedly, diagnosis of cytomegalovirus status by the classifier showed high specificity and sensitivity.

The chain couples TRBV30 to TRBJ1-5; D gene uncertain. Sample: PBMCs. The sequence was collected from a woman aged 30 to 39 in good health and CMV-seropositive. Written as DNA, the CDR3 is TGTGCCTGGAGTGATGGGGTCGACCAGCCCCAGCATTTT. Encoded protein: CAWSDGVDQPQHF.